The rows below give T cell receptor beta chains drawn from one sample of a study of CD8 T cells in Susac syndrome. TCRdb processed the immunoSEQ multiplex PCR reads anew with MiXCR; each CDR3 protein has one entry. The sample includes under 200,000 distinct CDR3 sequences, more than 90% of them seen just once. Sequences were obtained from CD4+ T cells from PBMCs. All receptors derive from a human donor with Susac syndrome. Each CDR3 is given with its conserved first and last residue. Each record gives: clone size, D gene, J gene, V gene, CDR3 protein, CDR3 DNA. The D gene is left open where the match is weak. Size is stated for part of the rows, as once, few or many counts, or as a class when the clone is expanded.

-	-	TRBJ2-3	TRBV29-1	CSVRGTPDTDTQYF	TGCAGCGTACGAGGGACGCCCGACACAGATACGCAGTATTTT
-	-	TRBJ1-5	TRBV20-1	CSAVVLSGGNQPQHF	TGCAGTGCGGTCGTCCTATCGGGAGGCAATCAGCCCCAGCATTTT
-	-	TRBJ1-1	TRBV5-5	CASSWGVENTEAFF	TGTGCCAGCAGCTGGGGGGTGGAGAACACTGAAGCTTTCTTT
once	-	TRBJ1-1	TRBV29-1	CSVTYRNTEAFF	TGCAGCGTCACATATCGGAACACTGAAGCTTTCTTT
-	-	TRBJ1-1	TRBV18	CASSPRDKNTEAFF	TGTGCCAGCTCACCACGGGACAAGAACACTGAAGCTTTCTTT
-	-	TRBJ2-5	TRBV25-1	CASSEFQGETQYF	TGTGCCAGCAGTGAATTCCAGGGGGAGACCCAGTACTTC
-	-	TRBJ1-3	TRBV29-1	CSVRAGDRAGNTIYF	TGCAGCGTCCGTGCGGGGGATAGAGCTGGAAACACCATATATTTT
-	-	TRBJ2-7	TRBV12-3/TRBV12-4	CASQGIPYEQYF	TGTGCCAGCCAGGGGATACCCTACGAGCAGTACTTC
once	-	TRBJ1-5	TRBV20-1	CSARAGTGNQPQHF	TGCAGTGCTAGGGCAGGGACGGGCAATCAGCCCCAGCATTTT
-	TRBD1	TRBJ1-5	TRBV29-1	CSVERGGDRSTVQPQHF	TGCAGCGTTGAAAGGGGAGGGGACAGGTCGACGGTTCAGCCCCAGCATTTT
-	TRBD1	TRBJ1-2	TRBV5-1	CASSYTPDRGGYGYTF	TGCGCCAGCAGCTATACACCGGACAGGGGGGGCTATGGCTACACCTTC
-	-	TRBJ1-2	TRBV15	CATSRDTRTFMRYGYTF	TGTGCCACCAGCAGAGATACCCGGACGTTTATGCGTTATGGCTACACCTTC
-	TRBD2	TRBJ2-2	TRBV4-1	CASSQDSTSGPGELFF	TGCGCCAGCAGCCAAGATAGCACTAGCGGTCCCGGGGAGCTGTTTTTT
-	-	TRBJ2-1	TRBV5-1	CASRGEPGRNEQFF	TGCGCTTCTAGAGGTGAGCCAGGCAGAAATGAGCAGTTCTTC
-	TRBD2	TRBJ2-2	TRBV3-1	CASNSGGHTGELFF	TGTGCCAGCAATAGCGGGGGACACACCGGGGAGCTGTTTTTT
-	-	TRBJ1-1	TRBV4-2	CASSQTGTRNTEAFF	TGTGCCAGCAGCCAGACCGGGACAAGGAACACTGAAGCTTTCTTT
-	TRBD1	TRBJ1-5	TRBV7-9	CASSLWTGRGNQPQHF	TGTGCCAGCAGCTTATGGACAGGGAGAGGCAATCAGCCCCAGCATTTT
-	TRBD1	TRBJ2-5	TRBV4-3	CASSQGQGRQTQYF	TGCGCCAGCAGCCAAGGACAGGGACGGCAGACCCAGTACTTC
once	-	TRBJ2-1	TRBV12-5	CASGLTRDPYNEQFF	TGTGCTAGTGGTTTGACCAGGGACCCCTACAATGAGCAGTTCTTC
-	-	TRBJ1-1	TRBV7-9	CASSLAPGTEAFF	TGTGCCAGCAGCTTAGCCCCGGGGACTGAAGCTTTCTTT
-	TRBD1	TRBJ1-1	TRBV30	CAWADRGRGAFF	TGTGCCTGGGCGGACAGGGGACGGGGAGCTTTCTTT
-	-	TRBJ1-1	TRBV14	CASSQNALGARAFF	TGTGCCAGCAGCCAAAACGCCCTGGGGGCAAGAGCTTTCTTT
-	-	TRBJ2-3	TRBV30	CAWNGWVTDTQYF	TGTGCCTGGAATGGGTGGGTAACAGATACGCAGTATTTT
-	-	TRBJ1-1	TRBV29-1	CSYGRGTEAFF	TGCAGTTATGGGCGGGGAACTGAAGCTTTCTTT
-	-	TRBJ1-1	TRBV27	CASSLNGGNTEAFF	TGTGCCAGCAGTTTGAATGGGGGGAACACTGAAGCTTTCTTT
-	TRBD2	TRBJ2-2	TRBV7-9	CASSPSRTSSAGELFF	TGTGCCAGCAGCCCAAGCCGGACTAGTTCGGCCGGGGAGCTGTTTTTT
-	-	TRBJ1-4	TRBV4-1	CASTREGGHSTNEKLFF	TGCGCCAGCACCAGGGAGGGCGGTCACTCAACTAATGAAAAACTGTTTTTT
-	-	TRBJ1-2	TRBV12-3/TRBV12-4	CASSPGFGGYTF	TGTGCCAGCAGTCCAGGTTTTGGCGGCTACACCTTC
-	-	TRBJ1-5	TRBV20-1	CSARDSRDLGPQHF	TGCAGTGCTAGAGATAGCAGGGACCTTGGGCCCCAGCATTTT
-	TRBD1	TRBJ1-2	TRBV5-4	CASSSPDRVYGYTF	TGTGCCAGCAGCTCCCCGGACAGGGTCTATGGCTACACCTTC
-	-	TRBJ2-7	TRBV27	CASSSWEEQYF	TGTGCCAGCAGTTCTTGGGAGGAGCAGTACTTC
-	TRBD2	TRBJ2-3	TRBV6-6	CASSILAGSTDTQYF	TGTGCCAGCAGTATACTAGCGGGTAGCACAGATACGCAGTATTTT
-	-	TRBJ2-7	TRBV9	CASSPPTGRNEQYF	TGTGCCAGCAGCCCACCGACAGGGAGGAACGAGCAGTACTTC
-	TRBD1	TRBJ1-2	TRBV30	CAWSATPGGLGGYTF	TGTGCCTGGAGTGCGACCCCAGGGGGCCTAGGGGGCTACACCTTC
once	-	TRBJ1-1	TRBV4-2	CASSQLENTEAFF	TGTGCCAGCAGCCAACTCGAGAACACTGAAGCTTTCTTT
once	TRBD1	TRBJ2-7	TRBV20-1	CSARGRGLLEEQYF	TGCAGTGCTAGAGGCAGGGGGCTTTTAGAGGAGCAGTACTTC
once	-	TRBJ2-7	TRBV29-1	CSVLGPYEQYF	TGCAGCGTTCTGGGCCCCTACGAGCAGTACTTC
-	-	TRBJ2-7	TRBV12-5	CASRRGALDEQYF	TGTGCTAGTCGTAGGGGGGCTCTGGACGAGCAGTACTTC
-	-	TRBJ2-2	TRBV20-1	CSALGVGGEDGELFF	TGCAGTGCTCTAGGGGTAGGAGGGGAGGACGGGGAGCTGTTTTTT
-	-	TRBJ2-2	TRBV2	CASSEQGAGAGELFF	TGTGCCAGCAGTGAACAGGGGGCGGGGGCCGGGGAGCTGTTTTTT
-	TRBD2	TRBJ2-7	TRBV5-4	CASSLSGLAGGPYEQYF	TGTGCCAGCAGCTTGTCGGGACTAGCGGGGGGACCCTACGAGCAGTACTTC
-	TRBD1	TRBJ1-2	TRBV30	CAWRPTGIGYTF	TGTGCCTGGAGACCGACAGGGATCGGCTACACCTTC
-	-	TRBJ2-2	TRBV25-1	CASRGATVVGELFF	TGTGCCAGCAGGGGGGCTACTGTAGTCGGGGAGCTGTTTTTT
-	-	TRBJ1-3	TRBV24-1	CATSDTAGTGNSGNTIYF	TGTGCCACCAGTGACACCGCTGGGACGGGAAACTCTGGAAACACCATATATTTT
-	-	TRBJ1-2	TRBV20-1	CSASRGDGYTF	TGCAGTGCTAGTCGGGGAGACGGCTACACCTTC
-	-	TRBJ2-3	TRBV4-3	CASSQVGASETDTQYF	TGCGCCAGCAGCCAAGTGGGGGCTAGCGAGACAGATACGCAGTATTTT
-	-	TRBJ2-5	TRBV2	CASSAIQSYQETQYF	TGTGCCAGCAGTGCTATCCAGAGTTACCAAGAGACCCAGTACTTC
once	-	TRBJ1-1	TRBV12-3/TRBV12-4	CASSLLGFENTEAFF	TGTGCCAGCAGTTTATTGGGGTTTGAGAACACTGAAGCTTTCTTT
-	-	TRBJ2-3	TRBV5-1	CASSPRGQTTDTQYF	TGCGCCAGCAGCCCCAGAGGACAGACCACAGATACGCAGTATTTT
-	TRBD1	TRBJ1-3	TRBV6-5	CASSYRTGFSGNTIYF	TGTGCCAGCAGTTACCGGACAGGCTTCTCTGGAAACACCATATATTTT
-	-	TRBJ2-5	TRBV5-4	CARGDGPQETQYF	TGTGCCAGGGGGGACGGCCCCCAAGAGACCCAGTACTTC
-	-	TRBJ2-3	TRBV12-3/TRBV12-4	CASSSGPASTDTQYF	TGTGCCAGCAGTTCGGGGCCCGCTAGCACAGATACGCAGTATTTT
-	-	TRBJ2-7	TRBV29-1	CSVEGGGQSYEQYF	TGCAGCGTCGAAGGGGGAGGACAATCCTACGAGCAGTACTTC
-	TRBD2	TRBJ2-5	TRBV20-1	CSAFTSGGEETQYF	TGCAGTGCTTTCACTAGCGGGGGAGAAGAGACCCAGTACTTC
-	TRBD1	TRBJ1-3	TRBV7-9	CASSIGQGGRTIYF	TGTGCCAGCAGCATCGGACAGGGGGGACGAACCATATATTTT